These 17 T cell receptor beta chains share one sample of origin, sequenced in a study of T cell clones after liver transplantation. Repertoires were generated with immunoSEQ multiplex PCR, while TCRdb's copy carries only in-frame clones and drops some. The table lists fewer than 20,000 clones, 85% to 90% of them singletons, with approximately 13% in the top ten. The material sequenced was CD8+ T cells from blood, taken 45 to 46 months after liver transplant. The source of these receptors is a human patient who received a liver transplant. Some T cells may be provided by the graft donor.

This clone was found once. The rearrangement joins TRBV30 to TRBJ2-5; TRBD2 aligns across 9 bases. Looked up from germline, CDR1 is GTSNPN and CDR2 is SVGIG (reference sequence). The length of the CDR3 is 14 residues. J gave up 5 bases and V 2 bases, and 6 bases lay outside the gene matches. CDR3 in amino acids: CAWSWTSVLETQYF. In DNA, the CDR3 is TGTGCCTGGAGTTGGACTAGCGTTCTGGAGACCCAGTACTTC.

J is TRBJ1-2 and V is TRBV7-9; D is possibly TRBD1 (6 bases). Trimming pared 6 bases from V and 2 bases from J, leaving 13 bases between. CDR3 length: 14 residues. In germline, CDR1 is SEHNR, CDR2 FQNEAQ (reference sequence). The CDR3 region is CASSPTGNNYGYTF. CDR3 sequence (DNA): TGTGCCAGCAGTCCAACAGGGAACAACTATGGCTACACCTTC.

The chain combines TRBV27 with TRBJ2-5; TRBD2 agrees at 9 bases. J lost 5 bases, V lost 2 bases, and 6 bases had no gene match. There are 15 residues in the CDR3. The germline V gene has CDR1 MNHEY and CDR2 SMNVEV (reference sequence). Written as DNA, the CDR3 is TGTGCCAGCAGTTTAATGGCGGGAGGGATGGAGACCCAGTACTTC. It encodes CASSLMAGGMETQYF.

CDR3 DNA: TGTGCCAGCAGCCCCGCCGGGGCTTCCAGGGGGCAGTTCTTC. This sequence encodes CASSPAGASRGQFF. J is TRBJ2-1 and V is TRBV11-2; D perhaps matches TRBD1 (6 bases). CDR3 length: 14 residues. Trimming shortened V by 5 bases and J by 12 bases, and 20 bases separated the two germline ends. The germline V gene encodes CDR1 SGHAT and CDR2 FQNNGV. Full variable domain (missing parts from reference TRBV11-2 and TRBJ2-1): EAGVAQSPRYKIIEKRQSVAFWCNPISGHATLYWYQQILGQGPKLLIQFQNNGVVDDSQLPKDRFSAERLKGVDSTLKIQPAKLEDSAVYLCASSPAGASRGQFFGPGTRLTVL.

This clone showed up just once. V gene TRBV27 combines with J gene TRBJ1-1; tentative D call: TRBD1 (6 bases). With 5 bases removed from V and 0 bases from J, the gap between germline ends came to 10 bases. The CDR3 is 14 amino acids. The germline gives CDR1 MNHEY, CDR2 SMNVEV (reference sequence). In DNA, the CDR3 is TGTGCCAGCAGTCTAACAGGGCTGAACACTGAAGCTTTCTTT. Translated: CASSLTGLNTEAFF.

The chain recombines TRBV27 with TRBJ2-7; TRBD2 matches at 12 bases. The CDR3 is 16 residues long. Germline loops: CDR1 MNHEY, CDR2 SMNVEV (reference sequence). The V and J ends lost 3 bases and 4 bases, in that order; junction bases with no gene match: 7. The CDR3 spells CASSFATSGRRYEQYF. The CDR3 DNA is TGTGCCAGCAGTTTCGCGACTAGCGGGAGAAGGTACGAGCAGTACTTC.

The chain recombines TRBV27 with TRBJ2-1; D could derive from TRBD1 or TRBD2 (5 bases each). The V and J ends lost 2 bases and 10 bases respectively, with 12 bases between them. CDR3 size: 13 residues. Germline loops: CDR1 MNHEY, CDR2 SMNVEV (reference sequence). CDR3 DNA: TGTGCCAGCAGTTTACAGGGAGCTGGGGAGCAGTTCTTC. As protein: CASSLQGAGEQFF.

The chain has TRBV6-5 and TRBJ1-1, with D perhaps TRBD1 (6 bases). V shed 4 bases and J shed 2 bases, with 11 bases lying between them. The length of the CDR3 is 14 residues. CDR1 is MNHEY and CDR2 is SVGAGI in the germline V gene. This CDR3 reads CASSLQGSNTEAFF. The CDR3 nucleotides are TGTGCCAGCAGTTTACAGGGAAGCAACACTGAAGCTTTCTTT.

The chain recombines TRBV28 with TRBJ1-2; 7 bases agree with TRBD1. This CDR3 region has 14 residues. Germline CDR1 and CDR2: MDHEN and SYDVKM. Germline trimming cut 6 bases from V and 6 bases from J; bases unmatched to any gene: 10. The CDR3 bases are TGTGCCAGCAGCCACAGGGGAAGGTTGGATGGCTACACCTTC. As protein: CASSHRGRLDGYTF.

J is TRBJ2-2 and V is TRBV30, with D unclear. CDR1 GTSNPN and CDR2 SVGIG come from the germline V gene (reference sequence). This CDR3 region has 15 residues. Trimming left V 2 bases short and J 4 bases short, with 14 bases between. This CDR3 reads CAWSPLAPVTGELFF. The CDR3 region has the DNA TGTGCCTGGAGTCCCCTGGCCCCGGTCACCGGGGAGCTGTTTTTT.

This clone is a singleton in its sample. The chain employs TRBV6-5 and TRBJ2-7, with 7 bases fitting TRBD2. Germline V gives CDR1 MNHEY, CDR2 SVGAGI. V lost 8 bases, J lost 0 bases, and 7 bases stayed unmatched. The CDR3 spans 14 residues. This CDR3 is CASRALAGSYEQYF. CDR3 sequence (DNA): TGTGCCAGCCGGGCGTTAGCGGGCTCCTACGAGCAGTACTTC.

The genes are TRBV6-5 and TRBJ2-3; 11 bases fit TRBD2. This CDR3 spans 14 amino acids. CDR1 and CDR2 from the germline V gene are MNHEY and SVGAGI. Unmatched junction bases numbered 2, after V lost 4 bases and J lost 5 bases. CDR3 DNA sequence: TGTGCCAGCAGTTCAGGACTAGCGGGAGATACGCAGTATTTT. This codes for CASSSGLAGDTQYF.

The chain has TRBV27 and TRBJ2-2, with 12 bases identical to TRBD2. The CDR3 totals 15 residues. Trimming at V came to 5 bases and at J to 7 bases, leaving 5 bases not matched to a gene. Germline CDR1 reads MNHEY; CDR2 reads SMNVEV (reference sequence). As DNA, the CDR3 is TGTGCCAGCAGTGTCCCTAGCGGGAGGGGCGGGGAGCTGTTTTTT. Translating it yields CASSVPSGRGGELFF.

The rearrangement joins TRBV28 to TRBJ2-1; D remains ambiguous. CDR3 size: 13 residues. The germline V and J ends were trimmed by 4 bases and 7 bases, with 11 bases remaining between them. From germline, CDR1 is MDHEN and CDR2 SYDVKM. The CDR3 loop is CASSSPLENEQFF. The CDR3 coding sequence is TGTGCCAGCAGTTCCCCTCTAGAAAATGAGCAGTTCTTC.

This chain uses TRBV14 with TRBJ2-7; D assignment may be TRBD1 or TRBD2 (5 bases each). The CDR3 consists of 13 residues. V lost 6 bases, J lost 2 bases, and 11 bases lay in between. CDR1 and CDR2 (germline): SGHDN, FVKESK. CDR3: CASRGDGAYEQYF. CDR3 coding DNA: TGTGCCAGCAGAGGGGACGGAGCCTACGAGCAGTACTTC.

This chain connects TRBV7-6 to TRBJ2-5, with 9 bases identical to TRBD2. V gave up 10 bases and J gave up 3 bases; unmatched junction bases: 15. The length of the CDR3 is 16 residues. Germline CDR1 SGHVS, CDR2 FNYEAQ. The CDR3 region has the DNA TGTGCCACCGAGCCTTTAGGGGCTAGCGGGGAAGAGACCCAGTACTTC. Its protein is CATEPLGASGEETQYF.

The chain couples TRBV7-9 to TRBJ2-1; no clear D. The CDR3 runs 12 residues. V gave up 1 base and J gave up 7 bases, with 5 bases separating them. Germline CDR1 SEHNR, CDR2 FQNEAQ (reference sequence). CDR3 residues: CASSLGVNEQFF. The DNA of the CDR3 is TGTGCCAGCAGCTTAGGGGTGAATGAGCAGTTCTTC.